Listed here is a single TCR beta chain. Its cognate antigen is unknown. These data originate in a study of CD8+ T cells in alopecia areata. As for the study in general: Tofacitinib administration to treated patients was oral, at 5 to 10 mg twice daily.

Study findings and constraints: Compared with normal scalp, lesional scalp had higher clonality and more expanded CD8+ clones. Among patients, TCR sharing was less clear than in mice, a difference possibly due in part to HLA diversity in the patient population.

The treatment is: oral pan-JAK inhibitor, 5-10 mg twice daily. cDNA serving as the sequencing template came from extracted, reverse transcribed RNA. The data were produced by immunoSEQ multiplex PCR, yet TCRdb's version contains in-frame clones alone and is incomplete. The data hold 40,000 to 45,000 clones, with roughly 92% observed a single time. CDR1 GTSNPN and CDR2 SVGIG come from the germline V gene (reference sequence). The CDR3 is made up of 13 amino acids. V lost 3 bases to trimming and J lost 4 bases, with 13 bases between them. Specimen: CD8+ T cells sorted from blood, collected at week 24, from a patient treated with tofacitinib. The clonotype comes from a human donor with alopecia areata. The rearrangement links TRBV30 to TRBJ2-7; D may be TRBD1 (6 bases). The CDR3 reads CAWSIGQSYEQYF. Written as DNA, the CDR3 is TGTGCCTGGAGCATAGGACAGTCTTACGAGCAGTACTTC. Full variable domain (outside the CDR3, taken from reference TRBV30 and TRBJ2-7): SQTIHQWPATLVQPVGSPLSLECTVEGTSNPNLYWYRQAAGRGLQLLFYSVGIGQISSEVPQNLSASRPQDRQFILSSKKLLLSDSGFYLCAWSIGQSYEQYFGPGTRLTVT.